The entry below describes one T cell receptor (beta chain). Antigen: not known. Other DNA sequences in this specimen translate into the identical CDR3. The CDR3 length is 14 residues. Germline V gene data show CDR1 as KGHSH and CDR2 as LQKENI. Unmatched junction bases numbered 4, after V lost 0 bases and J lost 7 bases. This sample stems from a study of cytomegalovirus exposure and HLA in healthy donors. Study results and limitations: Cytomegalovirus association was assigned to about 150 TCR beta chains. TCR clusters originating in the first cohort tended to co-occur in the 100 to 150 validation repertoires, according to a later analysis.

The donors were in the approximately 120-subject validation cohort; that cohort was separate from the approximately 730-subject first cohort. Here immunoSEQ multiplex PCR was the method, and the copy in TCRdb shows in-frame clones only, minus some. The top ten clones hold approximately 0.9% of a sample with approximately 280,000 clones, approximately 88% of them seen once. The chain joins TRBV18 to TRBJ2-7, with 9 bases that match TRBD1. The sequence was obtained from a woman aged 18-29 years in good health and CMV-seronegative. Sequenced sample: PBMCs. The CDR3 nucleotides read TGTGCCAGCTCACCACCGGGACAGGGTGGAGAGCAGTACTTC. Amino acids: CASSPPGQGGEQYF.